This is a list of T cell receptor beta chains from one sample in a study of cytomegalovirus exposure and HLA in healthy donors. Profiling relied on immunoSEQ multiplex PCR, and the TCRdb table lists in-frame clones only, not all of them. Of about 160,000 clones in the sample, about 81% were seen once. Input material: PBMCs. The receptors shown here come from a girl aged 10 to 17 in good health and CMV-seropositive. CDR3s include the opening cysteine and the closing phenylalanine or tryptophan. A D gene is named only where the DNA matches it firmly. Only part of the rows carry a size: once, few, many, or a class if the clone is expanded.

D,V,J,size,CDR3,DNA
NA,TRBV11-3,TRBJ2-1,NA,CASSGAGNEQFF,TGTGCCAGCAGCGGCGCGGGGAATGAGCAGTTCTTC
TRBD1,TRBV4-1,TRBJ2-1,once,CASSPGQGDEQFF,TGCGCCAGCAGCCCGGGACAGGGAGATGAGCAGTTCTTC
NA,TRBV5-1,TRBJ1-1,NA,CASRGGAENTEAFF,TGCGCCAGCAGAGGTGGGGCAGAGAACACTGAAGCTTTCTTT
TRBD1,TRBV7-6,TRBJ1-4,few,CASSPGTGNEKLFF,TGTGCCAGCAGCCCCGGGACAGGGAACGAAAAACTGTTTTTT
TRBD1,TRBV7-9,TRBJ1-1,once,CASSLDPDRGGGYTEAFF,TGTGCCAGCAGCTTAGACCCGGACAGGGGCGGTGGGTACACTGAAGCTTTCTTT
NA,TRBV19,TRBJ2-1,NA,CASSIPGSSYNEQFF,TGTGCCAGTAGTATCCCGGGGTCGTCCTACAATGAGCAGTTCTTC
NA,TRBV29-1,TRBJ1-3,NA,CSVIGVKENTIYF,TGCAGCGTTATAGGGGTTAAGGAAAACACCATATATTTT
NA,TRBV10-3,TRBJ2-3,NA,CAIRSERGTDTQYF,TGTGCCATCAGATCCGAACGCGGGACAGATACGCAGTATTTT
TRBD2,TRBV15,TRBJ2-7,NA,CATSMSGGYEQYF,TGTGCCACCAGCATGTCGGGAGGGTACGAGCAGTACTTC
NA,TRBV1,TRBJ1-5,NA,CTSSHDPTGPNQPQHF,TGCACCAGCAGCCATGATCCGACAGGCCCCAATCAGCCCCAGCATTTT
NA,TRBV5-4,TRBJ1-2,NA,CASYGGGYGYTF,TGTGCCAGCTACGGGGGGGGCTATGGCTACACCTTC
NA,TRBV5-4,TRBJ1-3,NA,CASSQLYSGNTIYF,TGTGCCAGCAGCCAACTTTACTCTGGAAACACCATATATTTT
NA,TRBV15,TRBJ2-1,NA,CATSSDARGLGAAGEQFF,TGTGCCACCAGCAGCGACGCGCGGGGCCTAGGGGCGGCCGGTGAGCAGTTCTTC
TRBD1,TRBV30,TRBJ2-3,once,CAWSGTGLSTDTQYF,TGTGCCTGGAGTGGGACAGGCCTTAGCACAGATACGCAGTATTTT
TRBD1,TRBV2,TRBJ1-1,NA,CASSATGGFRGTEAFF,TGTGCCAGCAGTGCTACAGGGGGCTTTAGGGGCACTGAAGCTTTCTTT
TRBD1,TRBV7-8,TRBJ1-2,NA,CASSRDRDFGYTF,TGTGCCAGCAGCAGGGACAGGGATTTTGGCTACACCTTC
TRBD1,TRBV10-3,TRBJ1-5,few,CAIRGDRGHQPQHF,TGTGCCATCAGGGGGGACAGGGGGCATCAGCCCCAGCATTTT
TRBD2,TRBV27,TRBJ2-1,NA,CASSTGRAGGPHEQFF,TGTGCCAGCAGTACGGGAAGGGCGGGAGGGCCACATGAGCAGTTCTTC
NA,TRBV7-9,TRBJ2-7,NA,CASSRGSIEQYF,TGTGCCAGCAGCCGAGGGTCTATCGAGCAGTACTTC
NA,TRBV5-5,TRBJ2-3,NA,CASSPVQGGTDTQYF,TGTGCCAGCAGCCCGGTTCAGGGTGGCACAGATACGCAGTATTTT
TRBD1,TRBV7-3,TRBJ2-5,NA,CASSRQGGETQYF,TGTGCCAGCAGCCGACAGGGCGGGGAGACCCAGTACTTC
NA,TRBV6-5,TRBJ2-7,NA,CASSESNEQYF,TGTGCCAGCAGTGAAAGCAACGAGCAGTACTTC
NA,TRBV11-2,TRBJ1-2,NA,CASSPLGGYGYTF,TGTGCCAGCAGCCCGCTGGGGGGCTATGGCTACACCTTC
TRBD2,TRBV28,TRBJ2-7,NA,CASSLRGSTYEQYF,TGTGCCAGCAGTTTGCGGGGGAGCACCTACGAGCAGTACTTC
TRBD2,TRBV9,TRBJ2-7,NA,CATVRTSGSHEQYF,TGTGCCACCGTTCGGACTAGCGGTTCCCACGAGCAGTACTTC
TRBD2,TRBV10-3,TRBJ2-7,few,CATKTSGSYEQYF,TGTGCCACCAAGACTAGCGGGAGCTACGAGCAGTACTTC
TRBD1,TRBV7-8,TRBJ2-1,NA,CASSLANWGQGDNEQFF,TGTGCCAGCAGCTTAGCGAATTGGGGACAGGGTGACAATGAGCAGTTCTTC
NA,TRBV11-2,TRBJ2-1,NA,CASSLPTAPRDKSIYEQFF,TGTGCCAGCAGCTTACCCACAGCCCCCCGGGACAAGAGTATTTATGAGCAGTTCTTC
NA,TRBV6-5,TRBJ1-1,NA,CASSYNRNTEAFF,TGTGCCAGCAGTTACAACAGGAACACTGAAGCTTTCTTT
TRBD2,TRBV11-2,TRBJ2-1,NA,CASSSPFGTSVSSYNEQFF,TGTGCCAGCAGCTCGCCTTTCGGGACTAGCGTAAGCTCCTACAATGAGCAGTTCTTC
TRBD1,TRBV5-1,TRBJ2-7,NA,CASSTNPGQGAYEQYF,TGCGCCAGCAGCACCAATCCGGGACAGGGGGCTTACGAGCAATACTTC
NA,TRBV21-1,TRBJ2-7,NA,CASIGTGDEQYF,TGTGCCAGCATAGGGACAGGGGACGAGCAGTACTTC
TRBD2,TRBV5-1,TRBJ2-1,NA,CASSLRMTGTSGYNEQFF,TGCGCCAGCAGCTTACGAATGACCGGGACTAGCGGTTACAATGAGCAGTTCTTC
NA,TRBV29-1,TRBJ1-4,NA,CSVFGGEKLFF,TGCAGCGTTTTCGGGGGTGAAAAACTGTTTTTT
NA,TRBV11-3,TRBJ2-7,NA,CASSLRGGNYEQYF,TGTGCCAGCAGCTTAAGGGGTGGGAACTACGAGCAGTACTTC
TRBD1,TRBV7-9,TRBJ1-1,NA,CASLDRPQNTEAFF,TGTGCCAGTCTGGACAGGCCTCAGAACACTGAAGCTTTCTTT
NA,TRBV2,TRBJ1-2,NA,CARCGHLNYGYTF,TGTGCCAGATGTGGACACCTAAACTATGGCTACACCTTC
TRBD2,TRBV19,TRBJ2-3,few,CASNKRGITDTQYF,TGTGCCAGTAACAAGCGGGGGATCACAGATACGCAGTATTTT
TRBD2,TRBV5-4,TRBJ2-7,NA,CASSLIQGGYEQYF,TGTGCCAGCAGCTTGATTCAGGGAGGGTACGAGCAGTACTTC